This TCR beta chain emerged from a study of T cell responses to AZD1222 COVID-19 vaccine. Study at large: Investigators merged groups given second doses at roughly 4 or roughly 12 weeks.

General study results and limits: Dominant CD4 TCR responses targeted spike regions 160-218 and 743-854. Repertoire sampling occurred only after the peak T cell response. Only five or six individuals given AZD1222 were seropositive at baseline.

Generated by immunoSEQ multiplex PCR, the TCRdb table keeps only in-frame clones and is missing some. The sample lists about 82,000 clones; around 90% were seen once. V dropped 0 bases and J dropped 5; count of bases not matched to a gene: 9. Germline V gene lookup returns CDR1 LGHNA and CDR2 YNFKEQ. The CDR3 has 16 amino acids. As regards this clone: Its antigen is still unknown.

This sequence joins TRBV4-2 and TRBJ1-2; 7 positions agree with TRBD1. This TCR was sampled from an adult in good health. The sequences come from peripheral blood, collected on day 0 of AZD1222 vaccination. The CDR3 sequence is CASSQDTTGRGYGYTF. CDR3 DNA: TGTGCCAGCAGCCAAGATACGACAGGGAGGGGGTATGGCTACACCTTC.